This T cell receptor (beta chain) was sequenced during a study of glioma-infiltrating T cells after dendritic cell vaccination (dated by TCRdb to 2016 to 2018). Context from the whole study: Of the roughly 15 glioblastoma patients in the cohort, all drawn from Phase I and II dendritic cell vaccination trials, 9 were newly diagnosed and 6 had recurrent disease. Survival after dendritic cell vaccination was correlated with TCR sequencing metrics such as TIL content and the overlap between tumor and blood repertoires. Patients received autologous tumor lysate-pulsed dendritic cell vaccination between about 2002 and 2013. In glioblastoma patients vaccinated with dendritic cells, deep sequencing of TCR beta CDR3 regions served to measure tumor-infiltrating lymphocyte content and to compare repertoires between tumor and blood. Three intradermal dendritic cell vaccine injections were administered to patients at biweekly intervals in the arm below the axilla. The vaccine was prepared from monocyte-derived dendritic cells that were cultured for roughly seven days with IL-4 and GM-CSF and then pulsed overnight with autologous tumor lysate. Broader findings and caveats from the paper: No direct relationship between TCR clonality and survival was found, suggesting a diverse polyclonal response may matter. The cohort was small and heterogeneous, and full blood and tumor sets were available for few patients, with initial-recurrent tumor pairs available for even fewer patients. The TCR overlap response model with three groups was called speculative and said to need prospective validation. Longer time to progression and overall survival after dendritic cell vaccination were predicted by higher estimated pretreatment TIL content.

From the cysteine through the phenylalanine, the CDR3 covers 14 amino acids. Of the read, only the CDR3 DNA is kept; its 42 bases are in frame from base 1. V and J are truncated by 8 bases and 8 bases respectively, leaving an intervening sequence of 18 bases. Per the germline V gene, MNHEY is the CDR1 and SVGAGI is the CDR2. Using the immunoSEQ assay, TCRB CDR3 regions were amplified from roughly 2.2 micrograms of genomic DNA, or from all available DNA when less than that was on hand. For multiplex PCR, 60 forward primers for TCR V beta segments and 13 reverse primers for J beta segments were used. To estimate reads per starting template, synthetic control templates were spiked into each sample at limiting dilution. The Illumina HiSeq System generated sequencing reads of 87 bp. Turning to the authors' computational methods: PCR and sequencing errors were removed by a nearest neighbor algorithm that merged closely related sequences. TCR overlap was measured as the percentage of unique tumor TCR beta sequences also present in the same patient's peripheral blood. The clones in this table, taken by TCRdb from immuneACCESS, are in-frame only. Not every clone is retained; where verified, under half of the shortfall comes from an unresolved V gene, and the cause of the rest is unknown. The V and J calls and clone size were taken over from that table, and D and trimming were inferred from the DNA. Here the sample has tens of thousands of clones; approximately 83% occur a single time. 15% to 18% of the sample rests with the top ten.

A word on this clone: Its antigen remains undetermined. Within one base of it there is no much larger clone, and no base qualities were kept.

In light of the paper, this sample's time point label describes: after dendritic cell vaccination, including at tumor progression/relapse. Patients were selected for having adequate residual fresh-frozen tumor tissue and more than two years of available survival data. None of the glioblastoma patients carried an isocitrate dehydrogenase mutation, although molecular status otherwise varied. PBMC were collected before vaccination, two weeks after the third vaccination, and at tumor progression if progression occurred. The Qiagen DNeasy Blood extraction Kit was used for extraction of genomic DNA. The chain is made from TRBV6-5 and TRBJ1-4; the D gene is unclear. The sequenced sample was blood, obtained after dendritic cell vaccination. This clonotype was obtained from a human donor with glioblastoma. The CDR3 reads as follows: CASGERALEEKLFF. The nucleotides read TGTGCCAGCGGAGAGAGGGCGTTGGAGGAAAAACTGTTTTTT.